What follows are 28 T cell receptor beta chains derived from one specimen sequenced in a study of Ad26.COV2.S vaccination and SARS-CoV-2 variants. The treatment: approximately 18 received Ad26.COV2.S at low or high dose, single or two shots; roughly 5 received placebo; per-sample allocation not given. Samples came from day 63 after the first vaccine or placebo injection. Profiled with immunoSEQ multiplex PCR; TCRdb holds only in-frame clones, not every one. The sample lists some 320,000 clones, 70% to 90% occurring once. Sequenced here: peripheral blood, sampled in a trial of Ad26.COV2.S vaccine versus placebo. The receptors were sampled from a person aged 18 to 65 who received the Ad26.COV2.S COVID-19 vaccine or a placebo.

This clone was observed a handful of times. A much larger clonotype is one base distant, so this may be a read error. The same CDR3 can be traced to other DNA sequences in this sample. The chain has TRBV7-9 and TRBJ1-1; D is ambiguous. Germline V lookup: CDR1 SEHNR, CDR2 FQNEAQ (reference sequence). Deletions cut 3 bases from V and 3 bases from J, with 5 bases between. The CDR3 is made up of 12 amino acids. CDR3 sequence reads: CASSFGDTEAFF. CDR3 DNA: TGTGCCAGCAGCTTCGGGGACACTGAAGCTTTCTTT.

The J gene is TRBJ1-3, the V gene TRBV19; TRBD1 is a possible D gene (5 bases). CDR1 LNHDA and CDR2 SQIVND come from the germline V gene (reference sequence). The CDR3 is 15 residues long. Between the trimmed V and J ends, which lost 3 bases and 0 bases, there was a span of 9 bases. The CDR3 DNA is TGTGCCAGTAGTATCCCAGGGTACTCTGGAAACACCATATATTTT. It encodes CASSIPGYSGNTIYF.

Points on this clone: One end of the junction varies from germline; a read error may be responsible. The chain uses TRBV7-9 and TRBJ2-2; D remains ambiguous. This CDR3 has 11 amino acids. CDR1 is SEHNR, CDR2 FQNEAQ, per germline (reference sequence). This CDR3 is CAYGNPGELFF. The CDR3, as DNA: TGTGCCTATGGGAACCCCGGGGAGCTGTTTTTT.

The rearrangement joins TRBV25-1 to TRBJ2-4; 10 positions agree with TRBD1. Germline V gene sequence: CDR1 MGHDK, CDR2 SYGVNS. The CDR3 is made up of 15 amino acids. J was trimmed by 6 bases and V by 6 bases; bases with no gene match: 8. The CDR3 sequence is CASSAGTGDRNIQYF. The CDR3 bases are TGTGCCAGCAGCGCCGGGACAGGGGACAGAAACATTCAGTACTTC.

Points on this clone: The sample has other DNA sequences that encode this CDR3 too. This chain joins TRBV5-4 and TRBJ2-3; the D is unclear. The CDR3 has 12 amino acids. Germline V gene sequence: CDR1 SGHNT, CDR2 YYREEE (reference sequence). Trimming took 3 bases from V and 2 from J, leaving 4 bases between them. The CDR3 loop reads CASSYSTDTQYF. The CDR3 region has the DNA TGTGCCAGCAGCTATTCCACAGATACGCAGTATTTT.

The J gene is TRBJ2-1, the V gene TRBV20-1; D is unresolved. CDR1 is DFQATT, CDR2 SNEGSKA, per germline (reference sequence). CDR3 length: 11 residues. Trimming stripped 4 bases from V and 2 bases from J, with 3 bases between. CDR3 coding DNA: TGCAGTGCTAAAACCTACAATGAGCAGTTCTTC. It translates to CSAKTYNEQFF.

The rearrangement links TRBV7-9 to TRBJ2-1; D is possibly TRBD1 (5 bases). The ends were cut back, 5 bases at V and 2 bases at J, with 22 bases in the middle. CDR3 length equals 18 residues. Germline CDR1 is SEHNR and CDR2 is FQNEAQ (reference sequence). The CDR3 reads CASSRPRQSQGPYNEQFF. The DNA of the CDR3 is TGTGCCAGCAGCCGACCCCGACAGTCTCAGGGCCCCTACAATGAGCAGTTCTTC.

This clone has a single count. The J gene is TRBJ2-7, the V gene TRBV11-3; 9 bases map to TRBD2. The ends lost 1 base at V and 1 base at J; junction bases unmatched: 11. Germline CDR1 and CDR2: SGHNT and YENEEA. The CDR3 consists of 18 residues. The CDR3 sequence: CASSLVWGSGGKSYEQYF. The DNA of the CDR3 is TGTGCCAGCAGCTTAGTGTGGGGTAGCGGGGGCAAATCCTACGAGCAGTACTTC. Combining the CDR3 with reference TRBV11-3 and TRBJ2-7 gives the whole variable domain EAGVVQSPRYKIIEKKQPVAFWCNPISGHNTLYWYLQNLGQGPELLIRYENEEAVDDSQLPKDRFSAERLKGVDSTLKIQPAELGDSAVYLCASSLVWGSGGKSYEQYFGPGTRLTVT.

This clone was detected only once. This chain links TRBV5-4 with TRBJ2-2, with TRBD2 matching 15 bases. V dropped 5 bases and J dropped 7; count of bases not matched to a gene: 9. This CDR3 is built from 17 residues. Per the germline V gene, CDR1 is SGHNT and CDR2 is YYREEE (reference sequence). Written as DNA, the CDR3 is TGTGCCAGCAGTCTCGAAGGGACTAGCGGGAGGAACGGGGAGCTGTTTTTT. Encoded protein: CASSLEGTSGRNGELFF.

This clone was observed a few times. The gene calls are TRBV3-1 (or the pseudogene TRBV3-2) and TRBJ1-1, with 9 bases fitting TRBD1. Trimming at V came to 6 bases and at J to 11 bases, leaving 7 bases not matched to a gene. CDR3 length: 12 amino acids. Germline V gene sequence: CDR1 LGHDT, CDR2 YNNKEL (reference sequence). In nucleotides, the CDR3 is TGTGCCAGCAGTCCCCGGGACAGGGCGGCTTTCTTT. Residues: CASSPRDRAAFF.

The chain links TRBV5-1 to TRBJ2-7, with a possible D match to TRBD2 (5 bases). CDR3 size: 12 residues. The germline V and J ends were trimmed by 5 bases and 8 bases, with 14 bases remaining between them. Germline CDR1 SGHRS, CDR2 YFSETQ. CDR3 DNA: TGCGCCAGCAGTCTCGACGGGGTCCAGCAGTACTTC. Amino acids: CASSLDGVQQYF.

The chain carries TRBV11-3 and TRBJ2-1; tentatively, D is TRBD2 (6 bases). The CDR3 consists of 14 residues. Germline lookup yields CDR1 SGHNT and CDR2 YENEEA. V was clipped by 1 base and J by 5 bases, with 9 bases between them. The CDR3 sequence is CASSLGSSDNEQFF. DNA of the CDR3: TGTGCCAGCAGCTTAGGATCTAGCGACAATGAGCAGTTCTTC. The full variable domain, with the rest looked up from reference TRBV11-3 and TRBJ2-1, is EAGVVQSPRYKIIEKKQPVAFWCNPISGHNTLYWYLQNLGQGPELLIRYENEEAVDDSQLPKDRFSAERLKGVDSTLKIQPAELGDSAVYLCASSLGSSDNEQFFGPGTRLTVL.

In this sample, this clone turned up a few times. The genes are TRBV7-2 and TRBJ1-5; 10 bases line up with TRBD1. With V trimmed by 5 bases and J by 2 bases, 6 bases remained unmatched. There are 16 residues in the CDR3. Germline loops: CDR1 SGHTA, CDR2 FQGNSA. The CDR3 DNA follows: TGTGCCAGCAGCACCCCGACAGGGGGCGGCAATCAGCCCCAGCATTTT. Its translation is CASSTPTGGGNQPQHF.

The chain links TRBV2 to TRBJ1-5; 10 bases fit TRBD1. Germline V gene sequence: CDR1 SNHLY, CDR2 FYNNEI. V lost 7 bases and J lost 11; bases outside the gene matches: 8. The CDR3 is 13 amino acids. CDR3: CASNPGQGFTQHF. Here the CDR3 DNA reads TGTGCCAGCAATCCGGGACAGGGGTTTACCCAGCATTTT.

The gene calls are TRBV5-1 and TRBJ1-5; 7 nucleotides agree with TRBD1. The CDR3 extends over 16 amino acids. Per the germline V gene, CDR1 is SGHRS and CDR2 is YFSETQ. V lost 5 bases, J lost 1 base, and 9 bases stayed unmatched. CDR3 residues: CASRPTTGVSNQPQHF. DNA of the CDR3: TGCGCCAGCAGACCTACCACAGGGGTGAGCAATCAGCCCCAGCATTTT.

The rearrangement links TRBV28 to TRBJ1-1; D may be TRBD1 (6 bases). Germline CDR1 reads MDHEN; CDR2 reads SYDVKM. The CDR3 is made up of 15 amino acids. Trimming left V 10 bases short and J 2 bases short, with 20 bases between. CDR3 nucleotides: TGTGCCACCAGCGGGGGGGGGCTAGAAAACACTGAAGCTTTCTTT. Protein: CATSGGGLENTEAFF.

V is TRBV4-1 and J is TRBJ2-5; weak D call: TRBD2 (5 bases). V dropped 0 bases and J dropped 5 bases, with 10 bases sitting between them. From germline, CDR1 is MGHRA and CDR2 YSYEKL. CDR3 length equals 14 residues. This chain's CDR3 is CASSQEEGWETQYF. For the CDR3, the DNA is TGCGCCAGCAGCCAAGAAGAGGGATGGGAGACCCAGTACTTC.

The chain couples TRBV28 to TRBJ1-6; TRBD1 agrees at 7 bases. Per germline, CDR1 MDHEN and CDR2 SYDVKM. The CDR3 extends over 17 amino acids. V trimming: 5 bases; J trimming: 15 bases; junction bases outside the gene matches: 22. The CDR3 region has the DNA TGTGCCAGCAGTCCGATCTGGACAGGCAGCCATTCACGGCGCCTCCACTTT. The encoded protein is CASSPIWTGSHSRRLHF.

The chain recombines TRBV5-1 with TRBJ1-3; the D gene is possibly TRBD1 (5 bases). The CDR3 length is 13 residues. V was pared by 5 bases and J by 0 bases, with 6 bases between. The V gene's germline CDR1 is SGHRS and CDR2 YFSETQ. CDR3 amino acids: CASRGDSGNTIYF. For the CDR3, the DNA is TGCGCCAGCAGGGGGGACTCTGGAAACACCATATATTTT. Drawing the rest from reference TRBV5-1 and TRBJ1-3, the complete variable domain is KAGVTQTPRYLIKTRGQQVTLSCSPISGHRSVSWYQQTPGQGLQFLFEYFSETQRNKGNFPGRFSGRQFSNSRSEMNVSTLELGDSALYLCASRGDSGNTIYFGEGSWLTVV.

This clone showed up just once. The chain has TRBV5-6 and TRBJ2-5, with 7 bases matching TRBD1. V dropped 2 bases and J dropped 1; count of bases not matched to a gene: 5. The CDR3 has 15 amino acids. CDR1 SGHDT and CDR2 YYEEEE come from the germline V gene. CDR3 region: CASSFEQGIQETQYF. CDR3 sequence (DNA): TGTGCCAGCAGCTTCGAACAGGGGATCCAAGAGACCCAGTACTTC. The full variable domain, completed using reference TRBV5-6 and TRBJ2-5, is DAGVTQSPTHLIKTRGQQVTLRCSPKSGHDTVSWYQQALGQGPQFIFQYYEEEERQRGNFPDRFSGHQFPNYSSELNVNALLLGDSALYLCASSFEQGIQETQYFGPGTRLLVL.

This chain joins TRBV2 and TRBJ2-7; TRBD2 might be the D (6 bases). CDR1 SNHLY and CDR2 FYNNEI come from the germline V gene. The CDR3 length is 12 residues. V dropped 7 bases and J dropped 2 bases, with 9 bases sitting between them. CDR3 amino acids: CASIGGTYEQYF. The CDR3 nucleotides are TGTGCCAGCATTGGCGGGACCTACGAGCAGTACTTC.

The V and J genes are TRBV12-3 or TRBV12-4 and TRBJ2-5; 8 bases align to TRBD2. Trimming at V came to 8 bases and at J to 5 bases, leaving 4 bases not matched to a gene. This CDR3 comprises 12 residues. CDR3 sequence reads: CASSGGRETQYF. Here the CDR3 DNA reads TGTGCCAGCTCGGGGGGGCGGGAGACCCAGTACTTC.

The J gene is TRBJ1-2, the V gene TRBV9; unclear D gene. CDR1 and CDR2 from the germline V gene are SGDLS and YYNGEE. Trimming shortened V by 2 bases and J by 0 bases, and 8 bases separated the two germline ends. The CDR3 loop spans 14 amino acids. The CDR3 is CASSVYSTNYGYTF. CDR3 in DNA: TGTGCCAGCAGCGTCTACAGCACTAACTATGGCTACACCTTC.

A word on this clone: The identical CDR3 is also encoded by other nucleotide sequences in the sample. The chain joins TRBV12-3 or TRBV12-4 to TRBJ1-1, with D hard to call. The V gene lost 3 bases and the J gene lost 0 bases, with 5 bases spanning the gap. The CDR3 covers 13 residues. CDR3 nucleotides: TGTGCCAGCAGTTTGGGGATGAACACTGAAGCTTTCTTT. This gives the protein CASSLGMNTEAFF.

For the CDR3, the DNA is TGTGCCAGCAGTCTCGCCCCATCAACCGGGACAGGGGATAGGCCTGTAAGCCACACCATATATTTT. Its translation is CASSLAPSTGTGDRPVSHTIYF. V usage is TRBV28 and J usage is TRBJ1-3, with 10 bases identical to TRBD1. The CDR3 contains 22 residues. V lost 5 bases to trimming and J lost 8 bases; unmatched junction nucleotides: 30. Germline CDR1 MDHEN, CDR2 SYDVKM.

The gene calls are TRBV27 and TRBJ1-4; D not resolved. Germline V CDR1 and CDR2: MNHEY, SMNVEV (reference sequence). V was trimmed by 5 bases and J by 11 bases, leaving 21 bases between them. The length of the CDR3 is 15 residues. In nucleotides, the CDR3 is TGTGCCAGCAGTGACAAGATTGCCGGGCTTGGGAAACTGTTTTTT. Amino acid sequence: CASSDKIAGLGKLFF. The full variable domain, its missing parts supplied by reference TRBV27 and TRBJ1-4, is EAQVTQNPRYLITVTGKKLTVTCSQNMNHEYMSWYRQDPGLGLRQIYYSMNVEVTDKGDVPEGYKVSRKEKRNFPLILESPSPNQTSLYFCASSDKIAGLGKLFFGSGTQLSVL.

J is TRBJ1-6 and V is TRBV9, with D possibly matching TRBD1 (6 bases). Germline CDR1 and CDR2: SGDLS and YYNGEE. CDR3 size: 15 residues. V dropped 0 bases and J dropped 8 bases, with 12 bases sitting between them. CDR3 in DNA: TGTGCCAGCAGCGTAGTGGGAGGGGGAGATTCACCCCTCCACTTT. Residues: CASSVVGGGDSPLHF.

This clone was found once. The rearrangement links TRBV5-6 to TRBJ1-2; D is perhaps TRBD1 (6 bases). V was shortened by 6 bases and J by 3 bases, with 9 bases between the two germline ends. Germline values: CDR1 SGHDT, CDR2 YYEEEE. The CDR3 is 12 amino acids. The CDR3 here is CASTQGDYGYTF. The CDR3 nucleotides are TGTGCCAGCACACAGGGCGACTATGGCTACACCTTC.